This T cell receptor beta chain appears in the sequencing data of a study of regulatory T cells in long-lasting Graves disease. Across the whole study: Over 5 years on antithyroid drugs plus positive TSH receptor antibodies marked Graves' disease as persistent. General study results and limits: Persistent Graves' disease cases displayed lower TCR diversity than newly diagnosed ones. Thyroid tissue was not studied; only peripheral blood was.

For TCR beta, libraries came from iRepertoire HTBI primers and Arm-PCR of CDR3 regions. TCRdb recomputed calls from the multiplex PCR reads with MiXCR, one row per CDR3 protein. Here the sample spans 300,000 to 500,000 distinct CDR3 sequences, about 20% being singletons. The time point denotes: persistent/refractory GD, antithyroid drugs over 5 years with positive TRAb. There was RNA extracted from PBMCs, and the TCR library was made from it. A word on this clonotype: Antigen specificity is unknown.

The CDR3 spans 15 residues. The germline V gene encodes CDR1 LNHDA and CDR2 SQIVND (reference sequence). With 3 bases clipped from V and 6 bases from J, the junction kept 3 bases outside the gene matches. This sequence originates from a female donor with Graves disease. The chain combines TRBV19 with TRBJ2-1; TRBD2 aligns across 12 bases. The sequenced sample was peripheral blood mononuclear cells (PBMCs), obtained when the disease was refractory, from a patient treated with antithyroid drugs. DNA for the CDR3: TGTGCCAGTAGTATCCTAGCGGGAGGGGCCAATGAGCAGTTCTTC. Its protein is CASSILAGGANEQFF.